The 17 T cell receptor beta chains below were found in one sample sequenced in a study of CD8 T cells in Susac syndrome. Roughly 0.45 to 1 ug RNA was reverse transcribed with random hexamers. In TCRdb, the immunoSEQ multiplex PCR reads were re-called with MiXCR into one record per CDR3 protein. The sample has more than 150,000 distinct CDR3 sequences; around 92% are singletons. The sequencing sample was made of CD4+ T cells from PBMCs. These receptor sequences come from a human donor in good health.

V gene TRBV6-2 or TRBV6-3 combines with J gene TRBJ2-3, with 7 bases fitting TRBD2. The CDR3 sequence is 13 residues long. Trimming removed 7 bases from V and 3 bases from J; junction bases left unmatched: 4. CDR1 MNHEY and CDR2 SVGEGT come from the germline V gene. DNA for the CDR3: TGTGCCAGCATTCGCGGGGGAACAGATACGCAGTATTTT. Translating it yields CASIRGGTDTQYF.

The chain couples TRBV5-1 to TRBJ2-7, with D possibly TRBD2 on 6 matching bases. The CDR3 covers 13 residues. In germline, CDR1 is SGHRS, CDR2 YFSETQ. Trimming stripped 4 bases from V and 0 bases from J, with 8 bases between. Here the CDR3 DNA reads TGCGCCAGCAGCGAGACTAGCTCCTACGAGCAGTACTTC. This gives the protein CASSETSSYEQYF.

This chain uses TRBV7-9 with TRBJ2-6; the D gene could be TRBD1 or TRBD2 (5 bases each). Germline CDR1 SEHNR, CDR2 FQNEAQ (reference sequence). The length of the CDR3 is 15 residues. Trimming left V 7 bases short and J 0 bases short, with 10 bases between. The CDR3 loop is CASTERGSGANVLTF. CDR3 nucleotide sequence: TGTGCCAGCACGGAGAGGGGCTCTGGGGCCAACGTCCTGACTTTC.

The V call is TRBV30, the J call TRBJ2-6; no definite D call. CDR1 is GTSNPN and CDR2 is SVGIG in the germline V gene (reference sequence). The CDR3 spans 11 residues. The ends were cut back, 5 bases at V and 6 bases at J, with 5 bases in the middle. The DNA for the CDR3 is TGTGCCTGGGGATCGGCCAACGTCCTGACTTTC. Amino acids: CAWGSANVLTF.

The chain combines TRBV5-6 with TRBJ2-7, with TRBD1 matching over 10 bases. This CDR3 is built from 16 residues. V lost 5 bases, J lost 4 bases, and 12 bases stayed unmatched. Germline values: CDR1 SGHDT, CDR2 YYEEEE. The CDR3 loop is CASRKFSSDRGYEQYF. CDR3 DNA sequence: TGTGCCAGCAGGAAGTTCAGTTCGGACAGGGGGTACGAGCAGTACTTC.

V gene TRBV24-1 combines with J gene TRBJ2-6; D remains ambiguous. The germline V and J ends were trimmed by 5 bases and 0 bases, with 10 bases remaining between them. The CDR3 sequence is 16 residues long. The germline V gene has CDR1 KGHDR and CDR2 SFDVKD. The CDR3 region is CATSAFGDSGANVLTF. The CDR3 nucleotides are TGTGCCACCAGTGCCTTTGGGGACTCTGGGGCCAACGTCCTGACTTTC.

The rearrangement links TRBV28 to TRBJ2-7, with D maybe TRBD1 (6 bases). Germline lookup yields CDR1 MDHEN and CDR2 SYDVKM. Trimming took 6 bases from V and 0 from J, leaving 6 bases between them. CDR3 size: 12 residues. This CDR3 reads CASRTGSYEQYF. The CDR3 nucleotides are TGTGCCAGCAGGACAGGCTCCTACGAGCAGTACTTC.

The rearrangement joins TRBV29-1 to TRBJ2-5; 9 bases are shared with TRBD1. Germline lookup yields CDR1 SQVTM and CDR2 ANQGSEA. This CDR3 comprises 15 residues. The V segment lost 6 bases and the J segment 4 bases; nucleotides outside the gene matches: 12. The CDR3 spells CSVAFATGGGETQYF. In DNA form, the CDR3 reads TGCAGCGTCGCATTTGCTACAGGGGGCGGAGAGACCCAGTACTTC.

V usage is TRBV18 and J usage is TRBJ1-5; no reliable D call. The CDR3 runs 14 residues. CDR1 and CDR2 from the germline V gene are KGHSH and LQKENI. The germline V and J ends were trimmed by 3 bases and 0 bases, with 6 bases remaining between them. In DNA, the CDR3 is TGTGCCAGCTCACCCCAGCATAGCAATCAGCCCCAGCATTTT. It specifies CASSPQHSNQPQHF.

The chain joins TRBV20-1 to TRBJ2-5, with 13 bases matching TRBD2. The CDR3 contains 15 residues. Germline assignment: CDR1 DFQATT and CDR2 SNEGSKA (reference sequence). J lost 4 bases, V lost 5 bases, and 7 bases had no gene match. The CDR3 DNA follows: TGCAGTGCTGAAGGACTAGCGGGAGAGCCAGAGACCCAGTACTTC. This encodes CSAEGLAGEPETQYF.

A single count supports this clonotype. The chain uses TRBV20-1 and TRBJ2-1, with D tentatively TRBD2 (5 bases). The germline gives CDR1 DFQATT, CDR2 SNEGSKA (reference sequence). This CDR3 comprises 16 residues. The V end was cut by 3 bases, the J end by 2 bases, with 17 bases between. For the CDR3, the DNA is TGCAGTGCTAGCCCTGAAAATGCGGGCACCTACAATGAGCAGTTCTTC. It is translated as CSASPENAGTYNEQFF.

This chain connects TRBV5-4 to TRBJ2-7, with D perhaps matching TRBD1 (6 bases). The V end was cut by 4 bases, the J end by 2 bases, with 13 bases between. Looked up from germline, CDR1 is SGHNT and CDR2 is YYREEE (reference sequence). This CDR3 comprises 14 residues. The CDR3 sequence: CASSPMGAPYEQYF. DNA for the CDR3: TGTGCCAGCAGCCCGATGGGGGCTCCCTACGAGCAGTACTTC. Full variable domain (outside the CDR3, taken from reference TRBV5-4 and TRBJ2-7): ETGVTQSPTHLIKTRGQQVTLRCSSQSGHNTVSWYQQALGQGPQFIFQYYREEENGRGNFPPRFSGLQFPNYSSELNVNALELDDSALYLCASSPMGAPYEQYFGPGTRLTVT.

This clonotype showed up just once. The V and J genes are TRBV7-3 and TRBJ2-1, with 9 bases matching TRBD2. Germline loops: CDR1 SGHTA, CDR2 FQGTGA. Germline trimming cut 4 bases from V and 7 bases from J; bases unmatched to any gene: 5. CDR3 length: 14 amino acids. The CDR3 coding sequence is TGTGCCAGCAGCTCGACTAGCGGTGTTAATGAGCAGTTCTTC. This encodes CASSSTSGVNEQFF.

The gene calls are TRBV20-1 and TRBJ1-1, with TRBD1 as a possible D gene (5 bases). V lost 5 bases and J 6 bases, leaving 16 bases between the germline ends. This CDR3 spans 13 amino acids. The germline gives CDR1 DFQATT, CDR2 SNEGSKA (reference sequence). The CDR3 loop reads CSAEIGDGPEAFF. Here the CDR3 DNA reads TGCAGTGCTGAAATTGGGGACGGGCCTGAAGCTTTCTTT.

The rearrangement joins TRBV20-1 to TRBJ2-1; perhaps TRBD2 as D (6 bases). Germline V CDR1 and CDR2: DFQATT, SNEGSKA (reference sequence). The CDR3 extends over 13 amino acids. V dropped 5 bases and J dropped 8 bases, with 16 bases sitting between them. The CDR3: CSADKTSSHEQFF. For the CDR3, the DNA is TGCAGTGCTGATAAGACTAGTTCCCATGAGCAGTTCTTC.

The chain uses TRBV6-1 and TRBJ2-7; D remains unclear. The CDR3 loop spans 15 amino acids. From germline, CDR1 is MNHNS and CDR2 SASEGT. Trimming removed 2 bases from V and 1 base from J, with 12 bases in between. The CDR3 loop is CASSESWTASYEQYF. The CDR3 nucleotides are TGTGCCAGCAGTGAAAGCTGGACCGCTTCCTACGAGCAGTACTTC.

This chain's CDR3 is CATSRSRTSGAETQYF. The CDR3 DNA is TGTGCCACCAGCAGATCCCGGACTAGCGGGGCTGAGACCCAGTACTTC. This rearrangement joins TRBV15 to TRBJ2-5; TRBD2 agrees at 12 bases. J gave up 5 bases and V 2 bases, and 6 bases lay outside the gene matches. Germline V lookup: CDR1 LNHNV, CDR2 YYDKDF (reference sequence). CDR3 length: 16 amino acids.